This paragraph covers one TCR beta chain sequence. Its antigen is unidentified. Assay used: immunoSEQ multiplex PCR; TCRdb lists only in-frame clones, some missing. This sample yields over a million clones, of which roughly 95% are seen a single time; approximately 1% belongs to the top ten. The sample belongs to a study of shared clonotypes between healthy human individuals. General study findings and limits: Represented diversity, genetic and exposure-history alike, was limited by few donors.

CDR3 length equals 14 residues. CDR1 and CDR2 (germline): SGDLS, YYNGEE. V shed 4 bases, J shed 3 bases, and the junction held 7 bases outside the gene matches. The rearrangement uses TRBV9 and TRBJ2-7; TRBD1 aligns across 7 bases. This receptor was obtained from a man under 40 in good health. The source material was naive CD4+ T cells sorted from blood. Subset meaning: CD45RA+ positively selected. The CDR3: CASSSGQVFYEQYF. The CDR3 bases are TGTGCCAGCAGCTCCGGACAGGTCTTCTACGAGCAGTACTTC.